This T cell receptor beta chain was found in a study of TIL therapy for anti-PD-1-resistant metastatic lung cancer. As for the study in general: Half of patients were current or former smokers. Tumors carried a median about 1.6 non-synonymous mutations per megabase.

The immunoSEQ assay was v3. Some clones are missing from TCRdb's copy, which holds only in-frame ones; the method was immunoSEQ multiplex PCR. Of about 9,400 clones in the sample, more than 70% were seen once. Trimming cost V 6 bases and J 5 bases; bases outside gene matches: 9. Germline-derived CDR1 and CDR2 are MNHEY and SVGAGI. This CDR3 comprises 16 residues. As to time point: pre-treatment sample, taken before nivolumab and TIL therapy. Tumor tissue came from excised metastases, mostly pleural nodules or supraclavicular lymph nodes. This receptor was taken from a person between 30 and 79 years old with non-small cell lung cancer. Sample: tumor tissue, taken at baseline. The chain uses TRBV6-5 and TRBJ2-3, with 12 bases that match TRBD2. CDR3 in amino acids: CASSYRLAGDQDTQYF. Here the CDR3 DNA reads TGTGCCAGCAGCTACCGACTAGCGGGAGATCAAGATACGCAGTATTTT.